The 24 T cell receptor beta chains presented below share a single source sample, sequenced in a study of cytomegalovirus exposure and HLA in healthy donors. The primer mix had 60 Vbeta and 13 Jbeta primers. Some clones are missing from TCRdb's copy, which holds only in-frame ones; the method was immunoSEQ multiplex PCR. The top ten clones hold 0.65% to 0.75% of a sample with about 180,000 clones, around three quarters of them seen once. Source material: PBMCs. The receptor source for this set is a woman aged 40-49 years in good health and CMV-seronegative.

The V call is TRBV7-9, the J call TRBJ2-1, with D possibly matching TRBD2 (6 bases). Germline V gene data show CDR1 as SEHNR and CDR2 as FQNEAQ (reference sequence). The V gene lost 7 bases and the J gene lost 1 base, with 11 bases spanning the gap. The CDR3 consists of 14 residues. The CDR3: CASILGTSYNEQFF. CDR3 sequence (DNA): TGTGCCAGCATCCTCGGGACTTCCTACAATGAGCAGTTCTTC.

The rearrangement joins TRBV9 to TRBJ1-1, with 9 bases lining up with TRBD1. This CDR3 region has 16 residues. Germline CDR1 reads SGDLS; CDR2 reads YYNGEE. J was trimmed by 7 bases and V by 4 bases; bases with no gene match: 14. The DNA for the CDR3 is TGTGCCAGCAGCACACCGCAGACAGGGGGGCTGCTTGAAGCTTTCTTT. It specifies CASSTPQTGGLLEAFF.

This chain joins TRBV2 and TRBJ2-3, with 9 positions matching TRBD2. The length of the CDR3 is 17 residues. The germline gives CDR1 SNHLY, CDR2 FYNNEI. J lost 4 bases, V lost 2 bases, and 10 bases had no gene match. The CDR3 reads CASSEIIAGEGADTQYF. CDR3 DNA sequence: TGTGCCAGCAGTGAAATTATAGCGGGGGAAGGAGCAGATACGCAGTATTTT.

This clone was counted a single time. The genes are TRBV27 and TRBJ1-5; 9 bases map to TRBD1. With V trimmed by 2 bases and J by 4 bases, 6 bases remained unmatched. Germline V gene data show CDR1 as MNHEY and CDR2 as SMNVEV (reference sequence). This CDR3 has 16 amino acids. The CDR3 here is CASSLHRQGENQPQHF. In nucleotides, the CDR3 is TGTGCCAGCAGTTTACACCGACAGGGGGAAAATCAGCCCCAGCATTTT.

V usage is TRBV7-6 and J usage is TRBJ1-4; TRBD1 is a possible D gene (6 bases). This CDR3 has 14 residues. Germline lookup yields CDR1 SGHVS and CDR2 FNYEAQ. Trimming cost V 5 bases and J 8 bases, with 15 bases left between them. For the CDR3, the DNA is TGTGCCAGCAGCCTCACAGGGATAGGGGAAAAACTGTTTTTT. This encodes CASSLTGIGEKLFF.

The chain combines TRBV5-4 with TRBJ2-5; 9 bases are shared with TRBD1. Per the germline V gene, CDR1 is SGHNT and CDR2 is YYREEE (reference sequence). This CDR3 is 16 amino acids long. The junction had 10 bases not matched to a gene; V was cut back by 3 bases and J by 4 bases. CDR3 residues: CASSSGEQGARETQYF. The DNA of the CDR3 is TGTGCCAGCAGCTCGGGGGAACAGGGGGCCAGAGAGACCCAGTACTTC.

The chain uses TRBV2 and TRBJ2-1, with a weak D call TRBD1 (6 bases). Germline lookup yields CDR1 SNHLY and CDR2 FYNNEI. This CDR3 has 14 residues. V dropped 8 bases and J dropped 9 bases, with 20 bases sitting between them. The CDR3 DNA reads TGTGCCAGCCACCCAATAGGGGGTCCTGGTGAGCAGTTCTTC. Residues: CASHPIGGPGEQFF.

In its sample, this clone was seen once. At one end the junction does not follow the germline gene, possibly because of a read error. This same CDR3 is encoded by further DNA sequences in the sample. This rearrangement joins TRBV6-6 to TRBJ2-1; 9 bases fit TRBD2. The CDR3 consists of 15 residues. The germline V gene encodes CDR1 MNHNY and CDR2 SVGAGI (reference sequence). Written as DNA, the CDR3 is TGCGCCAGCAGTTTTACTAGCGGGCCGTACAATGAGCAGTTCTTC. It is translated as CASSFTSGPYNEQFF.

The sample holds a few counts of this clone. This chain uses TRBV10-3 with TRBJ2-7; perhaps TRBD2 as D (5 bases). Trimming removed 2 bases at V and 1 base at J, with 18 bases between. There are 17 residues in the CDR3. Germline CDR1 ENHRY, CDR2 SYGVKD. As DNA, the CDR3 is TGTGCCATCAGTGAGACGAAGGTCGCCCGAGGGTCCTACGAGCAGTACTTC. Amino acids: CAISETKVARGSYEQYF.

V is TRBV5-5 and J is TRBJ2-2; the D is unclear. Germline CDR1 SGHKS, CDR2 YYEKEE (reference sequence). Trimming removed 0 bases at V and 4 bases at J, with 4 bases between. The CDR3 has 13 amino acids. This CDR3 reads CASSLESTGELFF. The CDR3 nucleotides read TGTGCCAGCAGCTTGGAGAGCACCGGGGAGCTGTTTTTT. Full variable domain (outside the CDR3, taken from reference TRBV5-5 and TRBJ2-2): DAGVTQSPTHLIKTRGQQVTLRCSPISGHKSVSWYQQVLGQGPQFIFQYYEKEERGRGNFPDRFSARQFPNYSSELNVNALLLGDSALYLCASSLESTGELFFGEGSRLTVL.

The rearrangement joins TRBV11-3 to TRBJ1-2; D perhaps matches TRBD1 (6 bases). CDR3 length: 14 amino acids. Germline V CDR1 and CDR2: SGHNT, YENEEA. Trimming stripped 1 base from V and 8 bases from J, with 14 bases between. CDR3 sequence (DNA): TGTGCCAGCAGCTTAGGGGGTAACAGGGACGGCTACACCTTC. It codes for CASSLGGNRDGYTF.

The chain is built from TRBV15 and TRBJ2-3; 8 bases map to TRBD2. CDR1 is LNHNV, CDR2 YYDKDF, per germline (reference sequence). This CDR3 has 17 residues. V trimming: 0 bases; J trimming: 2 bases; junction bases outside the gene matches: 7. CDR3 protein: CATSRDSGGLDTDTQYF. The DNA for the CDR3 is TGTGCCACCAGCAGAGATTCGGGGGGGCTAGACACAGATACGCAGTATTTT.

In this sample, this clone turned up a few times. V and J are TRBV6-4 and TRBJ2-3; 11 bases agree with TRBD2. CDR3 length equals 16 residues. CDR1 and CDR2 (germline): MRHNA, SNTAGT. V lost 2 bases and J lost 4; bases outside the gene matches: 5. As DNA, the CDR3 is TGTGCCAGCAGTGACGGAATAGCGGGGGGGCCAGATACGCAGTATTTT. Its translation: CASSDGIAGGPDTQYF.

The CDR3 coding sequence is TGTGCCAGCAGTGAAGAGGTTAACAGCCCTGACAATGAGCAGTTCTTC. Translation gives CASSEEVNSPDNEQFF. The chain joins TRBV6-1 to TRBJ2-1; D not resolved. This CDR3 has 16 residues. The V and J ends lost 1 base and 5 bases respectively, with 15 bases between them. Looked up from germline, CDR1 is MNHNS and CDR2 is SASEGT.

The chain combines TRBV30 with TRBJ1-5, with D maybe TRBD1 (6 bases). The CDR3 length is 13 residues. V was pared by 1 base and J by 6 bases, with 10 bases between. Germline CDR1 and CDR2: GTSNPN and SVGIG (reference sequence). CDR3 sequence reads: CAWSDRAGQPQHF. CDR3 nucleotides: TGTGCCTGGAGTGACAGGGCGGGTCAGCCCCAGCATTTT. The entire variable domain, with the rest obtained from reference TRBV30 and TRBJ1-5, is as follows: SQTIHQWPATLVQPVGSPLSLECTVEGTSNPNLYWYRQAAGRGLQLLFYSVGIGQISSEVPQNLSASRPQDRQFILSSKKLLLSDSGFYLCAWSDRAGQPQHFGDGTRLSIL.

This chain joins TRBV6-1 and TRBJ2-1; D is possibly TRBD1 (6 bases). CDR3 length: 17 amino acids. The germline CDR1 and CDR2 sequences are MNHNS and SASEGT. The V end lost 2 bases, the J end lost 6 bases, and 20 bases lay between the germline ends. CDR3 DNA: TGTGCCAGCAGTGAAAGGTCAGATCTGTACAGGGTCAATGAGCAGTTCTTC. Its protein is CASSERSDLYRVNEQFF.

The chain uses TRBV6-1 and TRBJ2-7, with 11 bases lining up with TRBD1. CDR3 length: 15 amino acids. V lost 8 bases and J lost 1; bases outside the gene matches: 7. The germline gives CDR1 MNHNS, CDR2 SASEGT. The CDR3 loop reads CASQAGQGASYEQYF. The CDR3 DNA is TGTGCCAGCCAGGCCGGACAGGGGGCATCCTACGAGCAGTACTTC.

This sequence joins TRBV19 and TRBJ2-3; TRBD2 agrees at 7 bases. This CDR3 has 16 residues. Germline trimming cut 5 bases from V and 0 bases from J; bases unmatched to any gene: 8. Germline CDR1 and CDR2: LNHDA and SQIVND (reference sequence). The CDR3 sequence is CASSSRLAASTDTQYF. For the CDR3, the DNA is TGTGCCAGTAGTTCCCGACTAGCAGCTAGCACAGATACGCAGTATTTT.

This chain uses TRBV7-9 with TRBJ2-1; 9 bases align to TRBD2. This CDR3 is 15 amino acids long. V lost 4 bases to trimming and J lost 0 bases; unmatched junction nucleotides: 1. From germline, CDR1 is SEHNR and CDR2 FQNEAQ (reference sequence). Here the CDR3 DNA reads TGTGCCAGCAGCTCGACTAGCGGCTCCTACAATGAGCAGTTCTTC. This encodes CASSSTSGSYNEQFF.

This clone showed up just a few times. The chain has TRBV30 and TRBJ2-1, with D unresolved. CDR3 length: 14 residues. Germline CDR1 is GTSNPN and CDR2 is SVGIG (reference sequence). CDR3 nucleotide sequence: TGTGCGGCGGCCGGTGCTAGCTCCTACAATGAGCAGTTCTTC. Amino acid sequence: CAAAGASSYNEQFF. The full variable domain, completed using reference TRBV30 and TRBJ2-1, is SQTIHQWPATLVQPVGSPLSLECTVEGTSNPNLYWYRQAAGRGLQLLFYSVGIGQISSEVPQNLSASRPQDRQFILSSKKLLLSDSGFYLCAAAGASSYNEQFFGPGTRLTVL.

For the CDR3, the DNA is TGCGCCAGCAGCTCGACAGCCTACGAGCAGTACTTC. It specifies CASSSTAYEQYF. The V gene is TRBV5-1, the J gene TRBJ2-7, with D perhaps matching TRBD1 (5 bases). The CDR3 runs 12 residues. V lost 3 bases to trimming and J lost 2 bases, with 6 bases between them. Germline V gene data show CDR1 as SGHRS and CDR2 as YFSETQ.

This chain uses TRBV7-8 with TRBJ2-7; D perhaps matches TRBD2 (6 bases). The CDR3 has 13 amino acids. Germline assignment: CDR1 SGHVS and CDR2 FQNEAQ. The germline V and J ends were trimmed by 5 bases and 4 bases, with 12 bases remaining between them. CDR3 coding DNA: TGTGCCAGCAGCGGGGACTTCCAATACGAGCAGTACTTC. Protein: CASSGDFQYEQYF.

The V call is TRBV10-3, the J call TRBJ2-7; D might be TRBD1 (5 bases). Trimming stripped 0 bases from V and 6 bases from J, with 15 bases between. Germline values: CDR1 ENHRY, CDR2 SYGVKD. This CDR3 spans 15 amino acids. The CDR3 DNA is TGTGCCATCAGTGAGTCGGGGCTGCCAGGGTCCGAGCAGTACTTC. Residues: CAISESGLPGSEQYF.

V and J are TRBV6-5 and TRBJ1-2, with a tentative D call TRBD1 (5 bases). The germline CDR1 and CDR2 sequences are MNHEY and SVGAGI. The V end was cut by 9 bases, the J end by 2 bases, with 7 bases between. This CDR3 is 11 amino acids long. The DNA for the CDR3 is TGTGCCAGAGACAGAAACTATGGCTACACCTTC. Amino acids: CARDRNYGYTF.